Below, 23 T cell receptor beta chains from the same sample are listed, as sequenced in a study of blood T cell repertoires in COVID-19. TCRdb's table, derived via immunoSEQ multiplex PCR, lists solely in-frame clones and lacks some. This table has about 150,000 clones, 65% to 80% appearing once. The specimen sequenced was PBMCs or T cells enriched from blood (not recorded which). Receptors were obtained from a woman in her 70s in a cohort exposed to, infected with or recovered from COVID-19 (not recorded which).

This clone was counted only a few times. The chain combines TRBV28 with TRBJ2-7; TRBD1 might be the D (6 bases). The CDR3 runs to 14 residues. Germline V CDR1 and CDR2: MDHEN, SYDVKM. V lost 1 base and J lost 0, with 7 bases in between. The CDR3 DNA reads as TGTGCCAGCAGTTTATTGGACAGCTCCTACGAGCAGTACTTC. This codes for CASSLLDSSYEQYF.

V is TRBV7-2 and J is TRBJ1-2; tentatively, D is TRBD1 (6 bases). V lost 1 base to trimming and J lost 3 bases, with 6 bases between them. CDR1 and CDR2 from the germline V gene are SGHTA and FQGNSA. The CDR3 extends over 13 amino acids. The CDR3 DNA reads as TGTGCCAGCAGCTTAGACAGGGACTATGGCTACACCTTC. Its protein product is CASSLDRDYGYTF.

V is TRBV7-2 and J is TRBJ2-5; 9 nucleotides align to TRBD1. CDR3 length equals 17 residues. From germline, CDR1 is SGHTA and CDR2 FQGNSA. After removal of 2 bases from V and 5 bases from J, the junction contained 12 bases not matched to a gene. DNA for the CDR3: TGTGCCAGCAGCTTACGGCCTATACAGGGGGCCTTGGAGACCCAGTACTTC. Amino acids: CASSLRPIQGALETQYF.

V usage is TRBV29-1 and J usage is TRBJ1-4, with 7 positions matching TRBD1. This CDR3 contains 12 residues. With V trimmed by 7 bases and J by 8 bases, 7 bases remained unmatched. Germline V lookup: CDR1 SQVTM, CDR2 ANQGSEA. The CDR3 DNA follows: TGCAGCGGTCGGACAGGAGGCGAAAAACTGTTTTTT. Translating gives CSGRTGGEKLFF.

J is TRBJ1-4 and V is TRBV4-1; D unclear. The CDR3 extends over 15 amino acids. Trimming removed 0 bases from V and 6 bases from J, with 11 bases in between. The V gene's germline CDR1 is MGHRA and CDR2 YSYEKL. The CDR3: CASSQDLVRYEKLFF. The CDR3 DNA reads TGCGCCAGCAGCCAAGATTTAGTCCGATATGAAAAACTGTTTTTT.

V and J are TRBV5-4 and TRBJ2-1, with TRBD2 identical over 9 bases. The germline V gene encodes CDR1 SGHNT and CDR2 YYREEE (reference sequence). V dropped 4 bases and J dropped 7; count of bases not matched to a gene: 12. The CDR3 covers 16 residues. The CDR3 DNA sequence: TGTGCCAGCAGCCCAGCCCAGCGGGGGGAGATTAATGAGCAGTTCTTC. Protein product: CASSPAQRGEINEQFF.

This clone came up a few times. The chain is built from TRBV5-1 and TRBJ2-3, with TRBD2 matching 14 bases. CDR1 and CDR2 from the germline V gene are SGHRS and YFSETQ. This CDR3 is 16 amino acids long. V gave up 3 bases and J gave up 1 base; unmatched junction bases: 1. CDR3 DNA sequence: TGCGCCAGCAGCTCGGGACTAGCGGGAGGCACAGATACGCAGTATTTT. Protein product: CASSSGLAGGTDTQYF.

The chain carries TRBV5-1 and TRBJ2-2; D is uncertain. Germline loops: CDR1 SGHRS, CDR2 YFSETQ. Trimming left V 4 bases short and J 6 bases short, with 10 bases between. The CDR3 length is 13 residues. The CDR3 DNA is TGCGCCAGCAGCCAGCGCTGGGCCGGGGAGCTGTTTTTT. It codes for CASSQRWAGELFF.

This chain uses TRBV25-1 with TRBJ2-1; D is perhaps TRBD2 (6 bases). CDR3 size: 15 residues. Trimming cost V 8 bases and J 0 bases, with 14 bases left between them. Germline lookup yields CDR1 MGHDK and CDR2 SYGVNS. This chain's CDR3 is CASWGSGNSYNEQFF. For the CDR3, the DNA is TGTGCCAGCTGGGGTAGCGGAAACTCCTACAATGAGCAGTTCTTC.

This chain uses TRBV5-4 with TRBJ2-7; TRBD2 matches at 10 bases. Germline lookup yields CDR1 SGHNT and CDR2 YYREEE (reference sequence). Trimming removed 1 base from V and 2 bases from J; junction bases left unmatched: 6. The CDR3 runs to 16 residues. CDR3 region: CASSLRLAGVPYEQYF. The CDR3 region has the DNA TGTGCCAGCAGCTTGAGGCTAGCGGGAGTCCCCTACGAGCAGTACTTC.

This clone was counted many times. The chain links TRBV19 to TRBJ1-1, with D tentatively TRBD1 (5 bases). CDR3 length equals 14 residues. Per the germline V gene, CDR1 is LNHDA and CDR2 is SQIVND (reference sequence). With 8 bases removed from V and 4 bases from J, the gap between germline ends came to 17 bases. CDR3 sequence reads: CASVGQGGVTEAFF. For the CDR3, the DNA is TGTGCCAGTGTCGGGCAGGGAGGCGTCACTGAAGCTTTCTTT.

The rearrangement links TRBV9 to TRBJ1-6; tentative D call: TRBD1 (5 bases). Germline V lookup: CDR1 SGDLS, CDR2 YYNGEE. V was pared by 1 base and J by 10 bases, with 12 bases between. The CDR3 runs to 14 residues. The CDR3 DNA follows: TGTGCCAGCAGCGTAAAAGGGGAAAAATCACCCCTCCACTTT. It is translated as CASSVKGEKSPLHF.

The chain has TRBV4-3 and TRBJ1-2; TRBD1 is a possible D gene (6 bases). Germline V gene sequence: CDR1 LGHNA, CDR2 YSLEER. The CDR3 has 13 amino acids. V shed 2 bases and J shed 8 bases, with 12 bases lying between them. The CDR3 region is CASSQLGRGGYTF. In nucleotides, the CDR3 is TGCGCCAGCAGCCAACTCGGCAGGGGAGGCTACACCTTC.

This CDR3 is CASSHSGRSYNEQFF. Written as DNA, the CDR3 is TGTGCCAGCAGTCATAGCGGGAGATCCTACAATGAGCAGTTCTTC. The rearrangement joins TRBV27 to TRBJ2-1; 9 bases fit TRBD2. Germline V lookup: CDR1 MNHEY, CDR2 SMNVEV (reference sequence). Trimming at V came to 5 bases and at J to 1 base, leaving 3 bases not matched to a gene. The CDR3 is 15 amino acids.

The chain recombines TRBV10-1 with TRBJ2-7, with 9 positions matching TRBD1. The CDR3 extends over 13 amino acids. Trimming took 6 bases from V and 5 from J; bases not matched to a gene: 5. The germline V gene has CDR1 WNHNN and CDR2 SYGVQD (reference sequence). The CDR3 protein is CASRRDRAHEQYF. The CDR3 region has the DNA TGCGCCAGCAGACGGGACAGGGCCCACGAGCAGTACTTC.

The chain is built from TRBV2 and TRBJ2-5; unclear D gene. The CDR3 length is 14 residues. The germline V gene encodes CDR1 SNHLY and CDR2 FYNNEI. The V end was cut by 4 bases, the J end by 2 bases, with 11 bases between. The chain's CDR3 is CASSARTLQETQYF. The DNA for the CDR3 is TGTGCCAGCAGTGCGAGAACCCTACAAGAGACCCAGTACTTC.

The chain is built from TRBV7-3 and TRBJ2-3; weak D call: TRBD2 (6 bases). V dropped 5 bases and J dropped 0 bases, with 9 bases sitting between them. This CDR3 has 14 residues. Looked up from germline, CDR1 is SGHTA and CDR2 is FQGTGA. The CDR3 loop is CASSIGTSTDTQYF. The CDR3 bases are TGTGCCAGCAGCATCGGGACTAGCACAGATACGCAGTATTTT.

V and J are TRBV7-9 and TRBJ2-7; 11 nucleotides match TRBD2. Trimming removed 5 bases from V and 6 bases from J; junction bases left unmatched: 6. This CDR3 contains 14 residues. Germline V gives CDR1 SEHNR, CDR2 FQNEAQ (reference sequence). The DNA for the CDR3 is TGTGCCAGCAGCGACGGGACTAGCGGCCCCGAGCAGTACTTC. This codes for CASSDGTSGPEQYF.

This chain links TRBV24-1 with TRBJ2-5; D remains unclear. There are 14 residues in the CDR3. Trimming cost V 1 base and J 7 bases, with 12 bases left between them. From germline, CDR1 is KGHDR and CDR2 SFDVKD. CDR3 region: CATSDLSASGTQYF. The DNA for the CDR3 is TGTGCCACCAGTGATTTATCGGCGTCAGGGACCCAGTACTTC.

V gene TRBV14 combines with J gene TRBJ1-1; tentatively, D is TRBD1 (6 bases). Trimming took off 7 bases at V and 2 bases at J, with 17 bases between the two ends. The CDR3 is made up of 15 amino acids. Germline V CDR1 and CDR2: SGHDN, FVKESK. The CDR3 here is CASTRLDRPNTEAFF. The CDR3 DNA sequence: TGTGCCAGCACCCGACTGGACAGACCAAACACTGAAGCTTTCTTT.

V and J are TRBV18 and TRBJ2-7; a possible D gene is TRBD2 (6 bases). This CDR3 has 13 amino acids. Trimming stripped 6 bases from V and 5 bases from J, with 14 bases between. The germline V gene has CDR1 KGHSH and CDR2 LQKENI. In DNA form, the CDR3 reads TGTGCCAGCTCGTCGGGAGTGATGAACGAGCAGTACTTC. Protein sequence: CASSSGVMNEQYF. Full variable domain (missing parts from reference TRBV18 and TRBJ2-7): NAGVMQNPRHLVRRRGQEARLRCSPMKGHSHVYWYRQLPEEGLKFMVYLQKENIIDESGMPKERFSAEFPKEGPSILRIQQVVRGDSAAYFCASSSGVMNEQYFGPGTRLTVT.

The CDR3 loop reads CASSQTGDPGYTF. The CDR3 bases are TGTGCCAGCAGTCAAACAGGGGATCCTGGCTACACCTTC. V is TRBV12-3 or TRBV12-4 and J is TRBJ1-2; 7 nucleotides line up with TRBD1. The trim removed 5 bases at V and 7 bases at J, leaving 7 bases unmatched. This CDR3 is 13 amino acids long.

The V gene is TRBV11-2, the J gene TRBJ2-7, with D possibly matching TRBD1 (5 bases). CDR1 is SGHAT and CDR2 is FQNNGV in the germline V gene. The CDR3 covers 14 residues. Deletions cut 5 bases from V and 0 bases from J, with 11 bases between. In DNA form, the CDR3 reads TGTGCCAGCAGCCCTGTGCAGGGCTCCTACGAGCAGTACTTC. Its translation is CASSPVQGSYEQYF.